This T cell receptor beta chain emerged from a study of shared clonotypes between healthy human individuals. V was clipped by 3 bases and J by 0 bases, with 6 bases between them. The CDR3 is 14 residues long. The V gene's germline CDR1 is SGDLS and CDR2 YYNGEE. Naive CD8 cells lacked CD45RO and underwent positive selection for CCR7, leaving out terminally differentiated effector memory CD45RA+ cells. This table comes from immunoSEQ multiplex PCR, and its TCRdb copy is limited to in-frame clones, with some not included. The data hold under 1 million clones, with 80% to 95% observed a single time. This receptor was taken from a man in his thirties or forties in good health. Sequencing was performed on naive CD8+ T cells sorted from blood. J is TRBJ2-2 and V is TRBV9; D is uncertain. CDR3 sequence reads: CASSAKSNTGELFF. In nucleotides, the CDR3 is TGTGCCAGCAGCGCCAAATCGAACACCGGGGAGCTGTTTTTT.